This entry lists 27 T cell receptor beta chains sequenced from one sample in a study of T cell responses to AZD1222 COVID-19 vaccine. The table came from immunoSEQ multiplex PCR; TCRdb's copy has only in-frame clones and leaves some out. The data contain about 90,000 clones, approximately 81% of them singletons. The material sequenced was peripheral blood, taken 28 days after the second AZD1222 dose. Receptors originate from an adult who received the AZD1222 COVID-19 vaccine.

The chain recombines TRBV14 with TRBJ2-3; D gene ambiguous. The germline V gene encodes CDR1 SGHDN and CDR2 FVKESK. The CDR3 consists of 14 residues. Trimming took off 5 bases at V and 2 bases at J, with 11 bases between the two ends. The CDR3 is CASSERLYTDTQYF. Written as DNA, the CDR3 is TGTGCCAGCAGCGAACGACTTTACACAGATACGCAGTATTTT.

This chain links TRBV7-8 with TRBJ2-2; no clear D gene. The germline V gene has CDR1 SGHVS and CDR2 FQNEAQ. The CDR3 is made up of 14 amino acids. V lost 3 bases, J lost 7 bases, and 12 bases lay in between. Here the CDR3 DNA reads TGTGCCAGCAGCTTCATCCCCCAAGGCGGGGAGCTGTTTTTT. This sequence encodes CASSFIPQGGELFF.

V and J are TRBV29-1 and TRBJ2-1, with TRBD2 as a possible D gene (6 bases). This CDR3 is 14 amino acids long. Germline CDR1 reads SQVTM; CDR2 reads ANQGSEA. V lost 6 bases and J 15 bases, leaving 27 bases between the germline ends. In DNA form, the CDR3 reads TGCAGCGTGCCCGATCGTCCCGGGACTCTTTTCCCGTTCTTC. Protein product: CSVPDRPGTLFPFF.

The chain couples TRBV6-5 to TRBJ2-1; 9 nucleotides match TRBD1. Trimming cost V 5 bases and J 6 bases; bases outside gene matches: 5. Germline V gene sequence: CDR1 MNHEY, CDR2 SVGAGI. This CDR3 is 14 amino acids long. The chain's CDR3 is CASSRDRASNEQFF. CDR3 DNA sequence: TGTGCCAGCAGTCGGGACAGGGCAAGCAATGAGCAGTTCTTC.

The CDR3 loop is CASSVGLLSTYEQYF. The CDR3, as DNA: TGTGCCAGCAGCGTGGGGCTTCTTAGCACCTACGAGCAGTACTTC. The chain employs TRBV9 and TRBJ2-7; D possibly corresponds to TRBD1 (5 bases). The CDR3 is 15 residues long. Germline-derived CDR1 and CDR2 are SGDLS and YYNGEE. Trimming stripped 2 bases from V and 2 bases from J, with 14 bases between.

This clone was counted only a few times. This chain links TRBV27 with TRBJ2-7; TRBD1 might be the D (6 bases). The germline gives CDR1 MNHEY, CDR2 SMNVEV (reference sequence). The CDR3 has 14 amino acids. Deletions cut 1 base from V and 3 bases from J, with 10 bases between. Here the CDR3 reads CASSLYGGGYEQYF. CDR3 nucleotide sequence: TGTGCCAGCAGTTTATATGGGGGCGGCTACGAGCAGTACTTC.

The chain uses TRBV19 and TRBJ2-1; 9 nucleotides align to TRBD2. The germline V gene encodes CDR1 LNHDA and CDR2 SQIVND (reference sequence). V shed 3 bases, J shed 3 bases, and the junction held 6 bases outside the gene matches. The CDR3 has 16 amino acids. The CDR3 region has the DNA TGTGCCAGTAGTATCCGGGCTAGCGGGGTCTACAATGAGCAGTTCTTC. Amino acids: CASSIRASGVYNEQFF.

The CDR3: CASSKLAGGLTDTQYF. In DNA form, the CDR3 reads TGTGCCAGCAGTAAACTAGCGGGGGGGCTGACAGATACGCAGTATTTT. The chain uses TRBV6-6 and TRBJ2-3; 13 bases map to TRBD2. CDR1 and CDR2 (germline): MNHNY, SVGAGI (reference sequence). The CDR3 totals 16 residues. The V gene end was trimmed by 5 bases and the J gene end by 3 bases; junction bases not matched to a gene: 5.

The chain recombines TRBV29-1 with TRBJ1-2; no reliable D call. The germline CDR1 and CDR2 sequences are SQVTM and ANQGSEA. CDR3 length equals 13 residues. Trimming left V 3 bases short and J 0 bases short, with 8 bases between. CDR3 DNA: TGCAGCGTTGAGGAGGGCCCTAACTATGGCTACACCTTC. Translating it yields CSVEEGPNYGYTF.

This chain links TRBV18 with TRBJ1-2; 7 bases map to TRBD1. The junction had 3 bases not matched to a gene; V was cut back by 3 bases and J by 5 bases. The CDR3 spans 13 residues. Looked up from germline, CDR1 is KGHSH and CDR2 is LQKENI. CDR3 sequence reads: CASSPDRLYGYTF. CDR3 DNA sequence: TGTGCCAGCTCACCGGACAGGCTATATGGCTACACCTTC. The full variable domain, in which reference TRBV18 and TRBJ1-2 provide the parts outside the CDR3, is NAGVMQNPRHLVRRRGQEARLRCSPMKGHSHVYWYRQLPEEGLKFMVYLQKENIIDESGMPKERFSAEFPKEGPSILRIQQVVRGDSAAYFCASSPDRLYGYTFGSGTRLTVV.

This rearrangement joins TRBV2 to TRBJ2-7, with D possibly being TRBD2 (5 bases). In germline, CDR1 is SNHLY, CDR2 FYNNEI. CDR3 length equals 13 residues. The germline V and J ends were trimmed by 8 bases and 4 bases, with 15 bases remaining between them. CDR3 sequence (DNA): TGTGCCAGCGTTAAAATAAGCGGATACGAGCAGTACTTC. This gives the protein CASVKISGYEQYF.

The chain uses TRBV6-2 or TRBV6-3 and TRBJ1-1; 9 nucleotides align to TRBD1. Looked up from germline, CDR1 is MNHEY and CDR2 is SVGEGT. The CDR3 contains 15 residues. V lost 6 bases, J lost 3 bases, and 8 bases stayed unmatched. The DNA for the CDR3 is TGTGCCAGCAGCGAACAGGGGGCGAGGGACACTGAAGCTTTCTTT. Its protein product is CASSEQGARDTEAFF.

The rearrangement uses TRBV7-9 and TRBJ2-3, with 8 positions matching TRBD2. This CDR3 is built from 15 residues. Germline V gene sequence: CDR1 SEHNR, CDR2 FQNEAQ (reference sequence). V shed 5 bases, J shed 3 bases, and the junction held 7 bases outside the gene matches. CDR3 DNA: TGTGCCAGCAGCCCTGGTAGCGGGATGACAGATACGCAGTATTTT. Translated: CASSPGSGMTDTQYF.

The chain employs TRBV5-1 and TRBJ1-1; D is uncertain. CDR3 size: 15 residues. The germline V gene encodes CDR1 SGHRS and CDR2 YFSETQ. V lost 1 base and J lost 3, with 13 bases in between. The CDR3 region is CASSLTGVRDTEAFF. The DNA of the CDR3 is TGCGCCAGCAGCTTGACCGGGGTACGGGACACTGAAGCTTTCTTT.

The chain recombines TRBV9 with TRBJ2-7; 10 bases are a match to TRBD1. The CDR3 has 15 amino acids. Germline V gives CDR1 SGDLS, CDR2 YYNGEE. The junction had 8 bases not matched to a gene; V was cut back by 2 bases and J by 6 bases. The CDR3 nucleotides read TGTGCCAGCAGCGTTGACGGGACAGGGGACCGCGAGCAGTACTTC. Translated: CASSVDGTGDREQYF.

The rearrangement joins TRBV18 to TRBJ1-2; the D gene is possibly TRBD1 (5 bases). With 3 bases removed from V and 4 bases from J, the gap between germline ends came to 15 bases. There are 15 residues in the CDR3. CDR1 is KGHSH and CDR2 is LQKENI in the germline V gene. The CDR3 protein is CASSPSGLPSYGYTF. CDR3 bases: TGTGCCAGCTCACCCTCAGGGTTACCCTCCTATGGCTACACCTTC.

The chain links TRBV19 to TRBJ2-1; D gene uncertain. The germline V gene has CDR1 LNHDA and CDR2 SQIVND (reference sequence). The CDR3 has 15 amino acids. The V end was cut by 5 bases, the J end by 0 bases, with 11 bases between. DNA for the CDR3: TGTGCCAGTAGTTTAAGACATGACTCCTACAATGAGCAGTTCTTC. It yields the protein CASSLRHDSYNEQFF.

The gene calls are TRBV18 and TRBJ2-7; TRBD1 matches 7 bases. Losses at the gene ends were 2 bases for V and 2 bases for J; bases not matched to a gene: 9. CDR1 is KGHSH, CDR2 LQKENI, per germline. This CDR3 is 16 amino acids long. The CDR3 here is CASSPMRGPQTYEQYF. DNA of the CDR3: TGTGCCAGCTCACCAATGAGGGGGCCGCAGACCTACGAGCAGTACTTC.

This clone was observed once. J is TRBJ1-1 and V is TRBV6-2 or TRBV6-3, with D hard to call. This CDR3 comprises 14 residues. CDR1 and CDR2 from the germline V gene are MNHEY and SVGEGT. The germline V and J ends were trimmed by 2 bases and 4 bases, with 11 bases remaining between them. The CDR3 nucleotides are TGTGCCAGCAGTTACCGGGGAGTGGGCACTGAAGCTTTCTTT. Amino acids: CASSYRGVGTEAFF.

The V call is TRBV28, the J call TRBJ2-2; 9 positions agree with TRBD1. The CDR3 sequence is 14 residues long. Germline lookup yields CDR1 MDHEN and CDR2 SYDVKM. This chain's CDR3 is CASRRDRVPGELFF. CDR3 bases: TGTGCTAGCCGGAGGGACAGGGTACCCGGGGAGCTGTTTTTT.

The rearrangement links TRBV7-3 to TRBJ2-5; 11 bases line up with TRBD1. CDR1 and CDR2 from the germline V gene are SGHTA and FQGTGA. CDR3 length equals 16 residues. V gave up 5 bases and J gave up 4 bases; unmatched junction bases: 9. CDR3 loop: CASSPTGTGGRETQYF. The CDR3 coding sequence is TGTGCCAGCAGCCCAACCGGGACAGGGGGAAGAGAGACCCAGTACTTC.

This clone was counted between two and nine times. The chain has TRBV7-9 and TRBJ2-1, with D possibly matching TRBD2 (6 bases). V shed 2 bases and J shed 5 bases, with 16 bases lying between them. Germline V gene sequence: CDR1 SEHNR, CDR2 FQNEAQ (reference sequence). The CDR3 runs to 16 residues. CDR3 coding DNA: TGTGCCAGCAGCTTACCAGCGACGGGGGAACACAATGAGCAGTTCTTC. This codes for CASSLPATGEHNEQFF.

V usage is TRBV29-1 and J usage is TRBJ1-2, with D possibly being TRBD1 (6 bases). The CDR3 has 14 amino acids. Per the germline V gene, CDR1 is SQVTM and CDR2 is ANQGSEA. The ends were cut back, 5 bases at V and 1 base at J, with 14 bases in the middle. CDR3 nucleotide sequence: TGCAGCGTTCGGTGGACAGCCGTTAACTATGGCTACACCTTC. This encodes CSVRWTAVNYGYTF.

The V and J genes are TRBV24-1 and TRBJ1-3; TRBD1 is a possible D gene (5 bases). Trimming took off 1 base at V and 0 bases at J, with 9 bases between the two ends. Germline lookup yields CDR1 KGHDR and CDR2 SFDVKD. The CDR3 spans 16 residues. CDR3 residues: CATSDFGTGSGNTIYF. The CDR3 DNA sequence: TGTGCCACCAGTGATTTTGGGACGGGCTCTGGAAACACCATATATTTT.

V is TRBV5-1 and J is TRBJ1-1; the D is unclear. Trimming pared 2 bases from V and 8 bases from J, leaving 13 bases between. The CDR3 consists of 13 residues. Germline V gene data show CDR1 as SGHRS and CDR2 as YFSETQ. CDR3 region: CASSFTGDGEAFF. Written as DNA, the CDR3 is TGCGCCAGCAGCTTTACCGGGGATGGCGAAGCTTTCTTT.

CDR3 sequence (DNA): TGCGCCAGCAGCCAAGGTACGGGAGGGCCCGACACCGGGGAGCTGTTTTTT. This codes for CASSQGTGGPDTGELFF. The chain employs TRBV4-3 and TRBJ2-2, with TRBD2 identical over 8 bases. CDR3 size: 17 residues. In germline, CDR1 is LGHNA, CDR2 YSLEER. After removal of 1 base from V and 3 bases from J, the junction contained 7 bases not matched to a gene.

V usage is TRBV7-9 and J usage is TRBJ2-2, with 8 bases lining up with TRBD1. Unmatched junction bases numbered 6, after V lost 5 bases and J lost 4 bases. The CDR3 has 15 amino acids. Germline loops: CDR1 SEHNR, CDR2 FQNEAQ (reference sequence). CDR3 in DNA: TGTGCCAGCAGCGTAAGACAGGGGATCACCGGGGAGCTGTTTTTT. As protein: CASSVRQGITGELFF.